In this sample, the clone carrying this T cell receptor (beta chain) turned up once. The repertoire was sequenced with immunoSEQ multiplex PCR; TCRdb's copy has only in-frame clones and lacks some. The profile shows about 300,000 clones, around nine tenths of them singletons. The data were taken from a study of blood T cell repertoires in COVID-19. Whole-study context: Some COVID-19 samples were acute and others convalescent; all came from the United States, Italy and Spain. PBMCs, B-cell-depleted T cells, or T cells were the source of the cDNA or gDNA that made up the material.

Trimming shortened V by 6 bases and J by 1 base, and 18 bases separated the two germline ends. The CDR3 has 16 residues. Germline-derived CDR1 and CDR2 are SGHRS and YFSETQ. Allocation to cohorts depended on clinical history reported by the participants. The material sequenced was PBMCs or T cells enriched from blood (not recorded which). The receptor was derived from a woman between 45 and 65 years old who had been exposed to COVID-19. The chain has TRBV5-1 and TRBJ2-3; D is possibly TRBD1 (5 bases). The CDR3 DNA is TGCGCCAGCAACCGCGGCTGGCAGGGTGGCACAGATACGCAGTATTTT. It codes for CASNRGWQGGTDTQYF. The whole variable domain, filled in from reference TRBV5-1 and TRBJ2-3, reads KAGVTQTPRYLIKTRGQQVTLSCSPISGHRSVSWYQQTPGQGLQFLFEYFSETQRNKGNFPGRFSGRQFSNSRSEMNVSTLELGDSALYLCASNRGWQGGTDTQYFGPGTRLTVL.